What follows are 14 T cell receptor beta chains derived from one specimen sequenced in a study of CD8 T cells in Susac syndrome. Reverse transcription of roughly 0.5 to 1 ug RNA was performed with random hexamers. MiXCR was run by TCRdb on the immunoSEQ multiplex PCR reads, yielding one entry per CDR3 protein. This table has 330,000 or so distinct CDR3 sequences, about nine tenths appearing once. The sample comprised CD8+ T cells from PBMCs. Receptors were obtained from a human donor with multiple sclerosis.

V gene TRBV11-3 combines with J gene TRBJ1-1, with 11 bases aligning to TRBD1. J was trimmed by 1 base and V by 7 bases; bases with no gene match: 17. In germline, CDR1 is SGHNT, CDR2 YENEEA. The CDR3 has 19 residues. In DNA, the CDR3 is TGTGCCAGCAAAAAAGTGGGACAGGGGGTTCGGGAGAGGAACACTGAAGCTTTCTTT. Residues: CASKKVGQGVRERNTEAFF. The full variable domain, its missing parts supplied by reference TRBV11-3 and TRBJ1-1, is EAGVVQSPRYKIIEKKQPVAFWCNPISGHNTLYWYLQNLGQGPELLIRYENEEAVDDSQLPKDRFSAERLKGVDSTLKIQPAELGDSAVYLCASKKVGQGVRERNTEAFFGQGTRLTVV.

This chain uses TRBV6-2 or TRBV6-3 with TRBJ2-3; 12 nucleotides match TRBD2. Looked up from germline, CDR1 is MNHEY and CDR2 is SVGEGT. The V gene end was trimmed by 4 bases and the J gene end by 4 bases; junction bases not matched to a gene: 6. CDR3 length: 16 residues. CDR3 amino acids: CASSLGLAGIADTQYF. The CDR3 DNA reads as TGTGCCAGCAGTTTAGGACTAGCGGGGATCGCAGATACGCAGTATTTT.

The chain couples TRBV27 to TRBJ2-1; D is tentatively TRBD1 or TRBD2 (7 bases each). Germline V gene lookup returns CDR1 MNHEY and CDR2 SMNVEV (reference sequence). V lost 4 bases and J lost 7, with 14 bases in between. The CDR3 totals 14 residues. The CDR3 DNA reads TGTGCCAGCAGTTACAGGGGAGGGAGAAATGAGCAGTTCTTC. It translates to CASSYRGGRNEQFF.

The chain couples TRBV19 to TRBJ2-1, with 8 nucleotides matching TRBD2. The CDR3 loop spans 15 amino acids. The J segment lost 4 bases and the V segment lost 2 bases, leaving 4 bases of the junction unmatched. The germline CDR1 and CDR2 sequences are LNHDA and SQIVND (reference sequence). For the CDR3, the DNA is TGTGCCAGTAGTATACGGGCTAGCGGGTACAATGAGCAGTTCTTC. It is translated as CASSIRASGYNEQFF.

J is TRBJ2-1 and V is TRBV19, with D unresolved. CDR1 and CDR2 (germline): LNHDA, SQIVND (reference sequence). CDR3 length: 14 residues. The ends were cut back, 3 bases at V and 3 bases at J, with 9 bases in the middle. The CDR3 bases are TGTGCCAGTAGTATGACGAAAGGCTACAATGAGCAGTTCTTC. This translates into CASSMTKGYNEQFF.

The gene calls are TRBV6-6 and TRBJ1-2, with D unclear. Trimming stripped 3 bases from V and 8 bases from J, with 13 bases between. CDR1 MNHNY and CDR2 SVGAGI come from the germline V gene (reference sequence). The CDR3 totals 13 residues. As DNA, the CDR3 is TGTGCCAGCAGTTATTCCAGCCTGGGGGGCTACACCTTC. As protein: CASSYSSLGGYTF.

V usage is TRBV11-1 and J usage is TRBJ2-1; 7 nucleotides match TRBD1. Trimming cost V 5 bases and J 3 bases; bases outside gene matches: 10. The CDR3 loop spans 16 amino acids. From germline, CDR1 is SGHAT and CDR2 FQDESV (reference sequence). This CDR3 is CASSVLGTAYYNEQFF. CDR3 sequence (DNA): TGTGCCAGCAGCGTACTCGGGACAGCTTACTACAATGAGCAGTTCTTC.

This clonotype has just a few counts. The chain carries TRBV6-2 or TRBV6-3 and TRBJ2-1; 10 nucleotides agree with TRBD1. The V gene's germline CDR1 is MNHEY and CDR2 SVGEGT. The ends lost 4 bases at V and 4 bases at J; junction bases unmatched: 4. This CDR3 contains 15 residues. For the CDR3, the DNA is TGTGCCAGCAGTTCACCGGGACAGGGGTACAATGAGCAGTTCTTC. Translation: CASSSPGQGYNEQFF.

The rearrangement links TRBV14 to TRBJ2-7; D unresolved. CDR1 is SGHDN, CDR2 FVKESK, per germline. Trimming shortened V by 1 base and J by 6 bases, and 10 bases separated the two germline ends. This CDR3 has 13 amino acids. The DNA of the CDR3 is TGTGCCAGCAGCCAAGCCCTTCAAAGCGAGCAGTACTTC. Its protein is CASSQALQSEQYF.

The chain carries TRBV6-5 and TRBJ1-4; maybe TRBD1 (6 bases). Trimming cost V 7 bases and J 4 bases, with 13 bases left between them. The CDR3 length is 14 residues. Germline V lookup: CDR1 MNHEY, CDR2 SVGAGI. The CDR3 DNA reads as TGTGCCAGCACCAGCGACAGGATTAATGAAAAACTGTTTTTT. As protein: CASTSDRINEKLFF.

The chain joins TRBV6-1 to TRBJ1-5; D remains unclear. V lost 4 bases and J 4 bases, leaving 14 bases between the germline ends. This CDR3 comprises 15 residues. Germline-derived CDR1 and CDR2 are MNHNS and SASEGT. The CDR3 DNA follows: TGTGCCAGCAGTGGCCCTCTCTACCAAAATCAGCCCCAGCATTTT. This sequence encodes CASSGPLYQNQPQHF.

A remark on this clonotype: The CDR3 carries no conserved terminal phenylalanine or tryptophan, so it likely arises from a read error. V and J are TRBV18 and TRBJ2-1; TRBD2 matches 14 bases. Per the germline V gene, CDR1 is KGHSH and CDR2 is LQKENI. The CDR3 has 16 residues. The V segment lost 0 bases and the J segment 10 bases; nucleotides outside the gene matches: 5. In DNA form, the CDR3 reads TGTGCCAGCTCACCACCGGGGACTAGCGGGGGCTGGGAGCAGTTCTTG. This sequence encodes CASSPPGTSGGWEQFL.

J is TRBJ2-7 and V is TRBV3-1; no clear D. The CDR3 length is 13 residues. Trimming took 1 base from V and 2 from J, leaving 6 bases between them. Germline assignment: CDR1 LGHDT and CDR2 YNNKEL (reference sequence). The CDR3 sequence: CASSQGVAYEQYF. The CDR3 coding sequence is TGTGCCAGCAGCCAAGGGGTGGCCTACGAGCAGTACTTC.

The CDR3 bases are TGTGCCAGCAGCTTTCCCGGAGTTGAGCAGTTCTTC. Its translation: CASSFPGVEQFF. The chain has TRBV27 and TRBJ2-1; no clear D gene. CDR1 is MNHEY and CDR2 is SMNVEV in the germline V gene (reference sequence). CDR3 length equals 12 residues. Between the trimmed V and J ends, which lost 6 bases and 9 bases, there was a span of 12 bases.